This T cell receptor (beta chain) emerged from a study of blood T cell repertoires in COVID-19. Background on the study: COVID-19 samples collected from the United States, Italy and Spain covered acute and convalescent phases. Nucleic acid was either cDNA or gDNA, and it came from T cells, B-cell-depleted T cells, or PBMCs.

Methods used by the authors: Nucleated cell counts were estimated from reference gene primer amplification. TCRdb's copy holds only in-frame clones and misses some; the assay was immunoSEQ multiplex PCR. D and trimming come from the DNA, and the V and J calls and clone size come from that table. The sample yields around 240,000 clones, around 86% seen once. Per the germline V gene, CDR1 is MNHNY and CDR2 is SVGAGI (reference sequence). This CDR3 is built from 12 residues. Comment on this clone: Compared with germline, one end of the junction differs, possibly owing to a read error.

This sequence joins TRBV6-6 and TRBJ1-6; no firm D call. This clonotype was obtained from a woman under 40 who had recovered from COVID-19. The sequenced material came from peripheral blood. CDR3 region: CASSFPNGGLNF. CDR3 nucleotide sequence: TGTGCCAGCAGTTTCCCCAATGGCGGTCTTAACTTT.